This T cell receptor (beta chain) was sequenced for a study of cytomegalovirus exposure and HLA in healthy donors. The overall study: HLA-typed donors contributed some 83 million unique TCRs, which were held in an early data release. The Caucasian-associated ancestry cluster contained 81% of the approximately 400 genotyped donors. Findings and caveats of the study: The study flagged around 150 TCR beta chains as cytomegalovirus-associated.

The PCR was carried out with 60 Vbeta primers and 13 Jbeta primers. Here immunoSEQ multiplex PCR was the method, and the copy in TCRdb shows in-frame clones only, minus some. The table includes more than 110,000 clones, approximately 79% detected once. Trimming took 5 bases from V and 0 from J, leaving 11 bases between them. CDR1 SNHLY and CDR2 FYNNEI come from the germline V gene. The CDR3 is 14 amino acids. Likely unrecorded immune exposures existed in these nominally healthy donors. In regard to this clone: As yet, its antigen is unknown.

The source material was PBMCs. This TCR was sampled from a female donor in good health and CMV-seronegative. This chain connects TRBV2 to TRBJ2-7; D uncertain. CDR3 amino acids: CASSKHPSSYEQYF. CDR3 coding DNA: TGTGCCAGCAGTAAGCACCCGAGCTCCTACGAGCAGTACTTC. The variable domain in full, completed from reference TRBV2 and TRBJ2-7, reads EPEVTQTPSHQVTQMGQEVILRCVPISNHLYFYWYRQILGQKVEFLVSFYNNEISEKSEIFDDQFSVERPDGSNFTLKIRSTKLEDSAMYFCASSKHPSSYEQYFGPGTRLTVT.